This TCR beta chain came from a study of Tregs in tolerant kidney transplant recipients (dated by TCRdb to the late 2010s). Looking at the study overall: The study used TCRbeta sequencing to identify donor-specific regulatory T cells before combined kidney and bone marrow transplantation, then tracked those cells after transplant. Several methods of expanding Tregs specific for an allogeneic donor were compared by TCRbeta repertoire sequencing in 3 healthy controls. Beyond this particular receptor, the publication reports: Expanding Tregs with activated donor B cells appeared to identify the most biologically relevant and donor-specific TCRbeta repertoire. Because the study included only a small number of patients, the results must be confirmed in larger populations and under other immunosuppression protocols. Biological reproducibility was not directly assessed, although technical replication error appeared to be minimal.

Genomic DNA was extracted from sorted cells with the QIAGEN DNeasy Blood and Tissue Kit for TCRbeta CDR3 sequencing. High-throughput TCRbeta CDR3 sequencing, which included PCR amplification with bias correction and internal controls, was done commercially through immunoSEQ. On the authors' methods: Unique productive TCRbeta sequences were defined by CDR3 nucleotide sequence where primers matched, otherwise by CDR3 amino acid sequence with Vbeta and Jbeta genes. As a correction for sorting error, sequences shared between sorted populations at a frequency ratio of 2:1 or less were discarded, and the remaining shared sequences were assigned to the higher population. A sequence was defined as donor-reactive if the sequence was expanded at least 5-fold in CFSE-low cells compared with unstimulated cells and had a frequency of at least 0.01% in CFSE-low cells. Jensen-Shannon divergence calculated on the top 100 TCRbeta sequences ranked by frequency was used to measure repertoire divergence. For samples with multiple sequencing runs, sorting error was corrected in each run separately before the runs were combined. Here the immuneACCESS table is served through TCRdb, limited to in-frame sequences with V and J called. Missing clones are a known gap in these copies; in checked studies unresolved V genes cover under half, and the rest lacks a known reason. V, J and clone size are taken as reported in that table, and D and trimming were inferred from the DNA itself. The sample table contains some 90,000 clones; only one count was recorded for approximately 92% of them. The ten largest clones add up to roughly 5% of the sample.

V gives up 3 bases and J gives up 4 bases, and the segment between their germline ends measures 22 bases. Measured from the cysteine to the phenylalanine, the CDR3 is 17 residues long. This entry keeps only the CDR3 DNA: 51 bases, framed from base 1. Based on the germline V gene, the CDR1 and CDR2 sequences are SGDLS and YYNGEE. Unstimulated Tregs (CD4+CD25+CD127-), CD4+ non-Tregs (CD4+CD25-), CD4 and CD8 cells were FACS-sorted from thawed PBMCs. Healthy control blood came either as purchased buffy coats or from healthy volunteers. Healthy control blood was separated into PBMCs by Ficoll density gradient and cryopreserved, and patient PBMCs were collected both before and after transplant. With respect to this clone: It has no known antigen specificity. The record has no base qualities; no much larger clone is one base away.

Rearrangement joined TRBV9 to TRBJ2-5; TRBD1 might be the D gene, on 7 matching bases. The sequenced sample was CD8+ T cells from blood. The TCR was taken from a human donor in good health. The DNA sequence is given as TGTGCCAGCAGCGCGGAGGGACGGACAGGAGGGGGAGAGACCCAGTACTTC. Its amino acids are CASSAEGRTGGGETQYF. This CDR3, with the reference TRBV9 and TRBJ2-5 proteins standing in past its ends, gives the full variable domain DSGVTQTPKHLITATGQRVTLRCSPRSGDLSVYWYQQSLDQGLQFLIQYYNGEERAKGNILERFSAQQFPDLHSELNLSSLELGDSALYFCASSAEGRTGGGETQYFGPGTRLLVL.